This T cell receptor (beta chain) comes out of a study of shared clonotypes between healthy human individuals. Repertoires were generated with immunoSEQ multiplex PCR, while TCRdb's copy carries only in-frame clones and drops some. The sample shows approximately 640,000 clones, about nine tenths of them seen only once. The germline CDR1 and CDR2 sequences are SGHTA and FQGNSA. Trimming took off 3 bases at V and 1 base at J, with 12 bases between the two ends. The CDR3 spans 15 residues. Sequenced material: memory CD8+ T cells from PBMCs. The subset: CD45RO+ cells pooled with CCR7-negative TemRA cells. This clonotype originated in a man between 18 and 35 years old in good health. Some clones in this sample may be carry-over from other donors' samples. This chain links TRBV7-2 with TRBJ1-2; tentative D call: TRBD1 (5 bases). The CDR3 here is CASSFMGENNYGYTF. For the CDR3, the DNA is TGTGCCAGCAGCTTTATGGGGGAAAATAACTATGGCTACACCTTC.